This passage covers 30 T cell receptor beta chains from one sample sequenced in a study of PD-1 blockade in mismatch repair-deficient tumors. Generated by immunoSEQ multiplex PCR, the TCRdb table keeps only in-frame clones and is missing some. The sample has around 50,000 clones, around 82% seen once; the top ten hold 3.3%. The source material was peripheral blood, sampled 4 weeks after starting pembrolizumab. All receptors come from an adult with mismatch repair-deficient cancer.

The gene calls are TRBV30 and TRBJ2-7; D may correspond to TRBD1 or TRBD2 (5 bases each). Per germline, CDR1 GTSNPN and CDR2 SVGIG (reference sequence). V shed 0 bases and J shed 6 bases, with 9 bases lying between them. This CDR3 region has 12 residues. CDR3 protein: CAWSVRGVEQYF. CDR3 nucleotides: TGTGCCTGGAGTGTAAGAGGGGTCGAGCAGTACTTC.

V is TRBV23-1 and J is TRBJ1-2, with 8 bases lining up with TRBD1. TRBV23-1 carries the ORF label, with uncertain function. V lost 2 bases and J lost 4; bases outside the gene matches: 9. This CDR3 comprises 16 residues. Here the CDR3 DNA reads TGCGCCAGCAGTCAACCGACCGGACAGGGCATCTATGGCTACACCTTC. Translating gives CASSQPTGQGIYGYTF.

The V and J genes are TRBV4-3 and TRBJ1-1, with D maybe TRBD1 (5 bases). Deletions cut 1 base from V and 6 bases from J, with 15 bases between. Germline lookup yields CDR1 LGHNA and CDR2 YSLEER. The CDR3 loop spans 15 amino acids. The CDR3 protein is CASSQGLRDLSEAFF. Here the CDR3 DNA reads TGCGCCAGCAGCCAAGGCCTTAGGGACTTATCTGAAGCTTTCTTT.

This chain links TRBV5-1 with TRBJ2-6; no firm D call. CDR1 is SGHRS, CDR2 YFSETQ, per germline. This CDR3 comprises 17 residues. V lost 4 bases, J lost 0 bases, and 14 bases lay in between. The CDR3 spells CASSPGPTTSGANVLTF. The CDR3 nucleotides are TGCGCCAGCAGCCCTGGCCCGACCACCTCTGGGGCCAACGTCCTGACTTTC.

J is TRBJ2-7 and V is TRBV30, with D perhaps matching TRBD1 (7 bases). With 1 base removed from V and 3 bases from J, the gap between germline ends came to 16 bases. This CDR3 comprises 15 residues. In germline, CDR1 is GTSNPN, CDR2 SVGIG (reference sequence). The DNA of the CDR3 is TGTGCCTGGAGTGAATGGGTCAGGGGGGACTACGAGCAGTACTTC. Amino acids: CAWSEWVRGDYEQYF.

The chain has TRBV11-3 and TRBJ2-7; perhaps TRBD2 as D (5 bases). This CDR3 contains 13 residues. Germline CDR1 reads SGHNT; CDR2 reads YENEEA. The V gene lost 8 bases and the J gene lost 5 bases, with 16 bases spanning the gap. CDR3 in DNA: TGTGCCAGCCGGAGTGGGAGCCTCGACGAGCAGTACTTC. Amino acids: CASRSGSLDEQYF.

Here the CDR3 reads CASSLWGLAGSEQFF. CDR3 DNA sequence: TGTGCCAGCAGCTTATGGGGACTAGCGGGAAGTGAGCAGTTCTTC. This chain links TRBV7-8 with TRBJ2-1; TRBD2 aligns across 13 bases. The trim removed 2 bases at V and 9 bases at J, leaving 4 bases unmatched. The germline V gene encodes CDR1 SGHVS and CDR2 FQNEAQ. There are 15 residues in the CDR3.

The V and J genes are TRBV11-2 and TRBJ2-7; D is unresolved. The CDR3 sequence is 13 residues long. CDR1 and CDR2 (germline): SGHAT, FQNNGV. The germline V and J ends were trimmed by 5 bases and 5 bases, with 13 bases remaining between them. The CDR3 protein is CASSPTSRHEQYF. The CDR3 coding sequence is TGTGCCAGCAGCCCAACTTCGAGGCACGAGCAGTACTTC.

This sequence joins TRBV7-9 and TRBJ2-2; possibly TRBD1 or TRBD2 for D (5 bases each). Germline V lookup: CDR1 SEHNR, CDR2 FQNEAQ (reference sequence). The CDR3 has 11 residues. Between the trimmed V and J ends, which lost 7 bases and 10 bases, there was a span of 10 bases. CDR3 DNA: TGTGCCAGCAACCAGGGAGTGGAGCTGTTTTTT. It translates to CASNQGVELFF.

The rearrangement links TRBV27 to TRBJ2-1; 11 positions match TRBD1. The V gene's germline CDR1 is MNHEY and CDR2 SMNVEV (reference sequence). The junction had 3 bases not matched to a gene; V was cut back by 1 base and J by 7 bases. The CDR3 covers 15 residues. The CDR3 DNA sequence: TGTGCCAGCAGTTTATGGGGACAGGGGGAGAATGAGCAGTTCTTC. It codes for CASSLWGQGENEQFF.

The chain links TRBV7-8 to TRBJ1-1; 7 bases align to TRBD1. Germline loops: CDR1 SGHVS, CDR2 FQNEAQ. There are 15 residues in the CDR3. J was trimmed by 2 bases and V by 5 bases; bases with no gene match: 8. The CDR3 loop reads CASSRPTGINTEAFF. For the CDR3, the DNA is TGTGCCAGCAGCCGCCCGACAGGGATTAACACTGAAGCTTTCTTT. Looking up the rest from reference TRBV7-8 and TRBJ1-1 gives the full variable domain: GAGVSQSPRYKVAKRGQDVALRCDPISGHVSLFWYQQALGQGPEFLTYFQNEAQLDKSGLPSDRFFAERPEGSVSTLKIQRTQQEDSAVYLCASSRPTGINTEAFFGQGTRLTVV.

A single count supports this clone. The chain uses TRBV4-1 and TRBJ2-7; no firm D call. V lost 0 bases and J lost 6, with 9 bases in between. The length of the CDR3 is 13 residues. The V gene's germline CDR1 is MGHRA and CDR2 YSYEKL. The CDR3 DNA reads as TGCGCCAGCAGCCAAGATCTCCCTGGCGAGCAGTACTTC. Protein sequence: CASSQDLPGEQYF.

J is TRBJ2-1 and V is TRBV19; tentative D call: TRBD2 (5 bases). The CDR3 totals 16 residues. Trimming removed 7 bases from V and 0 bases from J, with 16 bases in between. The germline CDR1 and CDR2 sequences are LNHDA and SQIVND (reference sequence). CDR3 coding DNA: TGTGCCAGTAAAGGACTGTCCGCAATCTCCTACAATGAGCAGTTCTTC. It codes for CASKGLSAISYNEQFF.

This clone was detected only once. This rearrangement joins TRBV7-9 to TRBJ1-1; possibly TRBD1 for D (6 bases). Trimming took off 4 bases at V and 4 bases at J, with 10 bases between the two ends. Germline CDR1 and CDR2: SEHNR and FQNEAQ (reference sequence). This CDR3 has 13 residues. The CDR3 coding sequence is TGTGCCAGCAGCTCCAGGGGACCCACTGAAGCTTTCTTT. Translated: CASSSRGPTEAFF.

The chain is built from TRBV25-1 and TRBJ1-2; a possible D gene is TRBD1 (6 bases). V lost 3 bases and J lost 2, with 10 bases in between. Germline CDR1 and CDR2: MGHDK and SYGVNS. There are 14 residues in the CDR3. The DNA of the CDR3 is TGTGCCAGCAGTGACAGGGGTTCAAACTATGGCTACACCTTC. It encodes CASSDRGSNYGYTF.

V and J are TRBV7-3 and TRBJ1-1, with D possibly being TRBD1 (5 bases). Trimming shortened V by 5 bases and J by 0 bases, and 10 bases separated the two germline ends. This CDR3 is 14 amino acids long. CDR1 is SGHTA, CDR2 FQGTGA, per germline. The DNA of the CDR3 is TGTGCCAGCAGCGGGACGGTAATGAACACTGAAGCTTTCTTT. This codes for CASSGTVMNTEAFF.

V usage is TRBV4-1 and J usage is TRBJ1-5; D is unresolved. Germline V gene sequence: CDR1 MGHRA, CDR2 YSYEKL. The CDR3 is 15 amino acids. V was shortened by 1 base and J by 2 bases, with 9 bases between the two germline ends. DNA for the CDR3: TGCGCCAGCAGCCAAGGGCGGTTGGGCAATCAGCCCCAGCATTTT. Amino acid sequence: CASSQGRLGNQPQHF.

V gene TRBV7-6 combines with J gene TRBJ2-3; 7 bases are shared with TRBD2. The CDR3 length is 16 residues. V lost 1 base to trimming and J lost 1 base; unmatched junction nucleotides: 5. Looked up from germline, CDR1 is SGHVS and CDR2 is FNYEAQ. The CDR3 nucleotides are TGTGCCAGCAGCTTAGGGCTAGCGGAGGGCACAGATACGCAGTATTTT. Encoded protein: CASSLGLAEGTDTQYF.

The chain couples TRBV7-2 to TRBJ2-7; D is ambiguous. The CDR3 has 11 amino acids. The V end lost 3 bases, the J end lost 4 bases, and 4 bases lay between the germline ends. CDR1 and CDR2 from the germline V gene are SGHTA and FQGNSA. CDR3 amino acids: CASSFSYEQYF. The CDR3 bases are TGTGCCAGCAGCTTCTCTTACGAGCAGTACTTC. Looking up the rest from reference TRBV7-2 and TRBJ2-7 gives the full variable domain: GAGVSQSPSNKVTEKGKDVELRCDPISGHTALYWYRQSLGQGLEFLIYFQGNSAPDKSGLPSDRFSAERTGGSVSTLTIQRTQQEDSAVYLCASSFSYEQYFGPGTRLTVT.

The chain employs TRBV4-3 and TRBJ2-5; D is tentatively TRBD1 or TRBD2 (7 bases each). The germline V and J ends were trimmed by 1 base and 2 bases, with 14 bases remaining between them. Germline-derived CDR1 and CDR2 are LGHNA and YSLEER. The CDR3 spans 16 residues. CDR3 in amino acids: CASSQGQGGVQETQYF. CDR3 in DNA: TGCGCCAGCAGCCAAGGGCAGGGGGGGGTACAAGAGACCCAGTACTTC.

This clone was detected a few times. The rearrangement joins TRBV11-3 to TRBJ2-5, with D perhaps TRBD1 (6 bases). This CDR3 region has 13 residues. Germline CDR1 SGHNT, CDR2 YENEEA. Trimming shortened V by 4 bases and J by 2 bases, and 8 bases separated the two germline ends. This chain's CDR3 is CASSSQGQETQYF. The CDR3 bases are TGTGCCAGCAGCTCTCAGGGGCAAGAGACCCAGTACTTC.

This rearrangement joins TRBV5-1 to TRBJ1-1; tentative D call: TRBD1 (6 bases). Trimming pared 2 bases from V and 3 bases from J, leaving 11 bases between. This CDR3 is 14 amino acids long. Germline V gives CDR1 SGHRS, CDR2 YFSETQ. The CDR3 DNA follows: TGCGCCAGCAGCTTCAGGGGTGCGGACACTGAAGCTTTCTTT. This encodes CASSFRGADTEAFF.

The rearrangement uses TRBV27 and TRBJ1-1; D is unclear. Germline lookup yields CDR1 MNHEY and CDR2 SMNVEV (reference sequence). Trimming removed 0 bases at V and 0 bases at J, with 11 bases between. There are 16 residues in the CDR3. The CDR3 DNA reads TGTGCCAGCAGTTTATCAACGTCGATATTGAACACTGAAGCTTTCTTT. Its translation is CASSLSTSILNTEAFF.

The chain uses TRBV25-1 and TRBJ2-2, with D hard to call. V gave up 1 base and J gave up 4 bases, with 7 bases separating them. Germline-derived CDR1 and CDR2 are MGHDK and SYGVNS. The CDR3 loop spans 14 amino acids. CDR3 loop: CASSESYSTGELFF. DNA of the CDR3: TGTGCCAGCAGTGAATCCTACTCCACCGGGGAGCTGTTTTTT.

CDR3 residues: CASSKNSGSASYNEQFF. DNA of the CDR3: TGTGCCAGCAGCAAGAATAGCGGGAGCGCCTCCTACAATGAGCAGTTCTTC. This chain uses TRBV7-3 with TRBJ2-1, with 9 bases identical to TRBD2. After removal of 5 bases from V and 0 bases from J, the junction contained 8 bases not matched to a gene. The germline V gene has CDR1 SGHTA and CDR2 FQGTGA. CDR3 length equals 17 residues.

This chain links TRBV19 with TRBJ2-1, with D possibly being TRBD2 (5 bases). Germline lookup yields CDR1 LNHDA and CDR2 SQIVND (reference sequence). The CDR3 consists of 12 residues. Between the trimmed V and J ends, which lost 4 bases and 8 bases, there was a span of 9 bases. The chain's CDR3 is CASSTFGDEQFF. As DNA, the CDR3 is TGTGCCAGTAGTACCTTCGGGGATGAGCAGTTCTTC. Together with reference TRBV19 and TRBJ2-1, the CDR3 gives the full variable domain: DGGITQSPKYLFRKEGQNVTLSCEQNLNHDAMYWYRQDPGQGLRLIYYSQIVNDFQKGDIAEGYSVSREKKESFPLTVTSAQKNPTAFYLCASSTFGDEQFFGPGTRLTVL.

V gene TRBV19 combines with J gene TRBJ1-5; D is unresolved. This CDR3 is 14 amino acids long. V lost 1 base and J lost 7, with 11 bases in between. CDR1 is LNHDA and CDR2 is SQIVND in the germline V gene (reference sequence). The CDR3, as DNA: TGTGCCAGTAGTATAGGCGGGGATCCCCAGCCCCAGCATTTT. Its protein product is CASSIGGDPQPQHF.

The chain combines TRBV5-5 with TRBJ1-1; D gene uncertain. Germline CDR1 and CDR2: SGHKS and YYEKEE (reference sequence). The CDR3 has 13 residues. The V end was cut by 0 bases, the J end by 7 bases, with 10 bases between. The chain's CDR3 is CASSLGFGIEAFF. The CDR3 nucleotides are TGTGCCAGCAGCTTGGGGTTTGGGATTGAAGCTTTCTTT.

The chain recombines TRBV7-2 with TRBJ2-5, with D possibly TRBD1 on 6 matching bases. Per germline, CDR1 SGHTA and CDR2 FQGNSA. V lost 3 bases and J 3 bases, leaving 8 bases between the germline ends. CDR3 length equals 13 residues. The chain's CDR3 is CASSFAGEETQYF. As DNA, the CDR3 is TGTGCCAGCAGCTTCGCAGGGGAAGAGACCCAGTACTTC.

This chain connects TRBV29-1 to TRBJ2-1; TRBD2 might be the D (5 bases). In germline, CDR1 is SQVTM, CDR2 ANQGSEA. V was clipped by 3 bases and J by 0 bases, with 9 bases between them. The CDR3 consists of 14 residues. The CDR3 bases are TGCAGCGTTGACGGGGAAGGCTCCTACAATGAGCAGTTCTTC. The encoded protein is CSVDGEGSYNEQFF.